This T cell receptor beta chain was obtained from a study of immune heterogeneity within non-small cell lung tumors. Findings and limits, study-wide: Significant yet moderate, the positive correlation between local T-cell clonality and local tumor mutational burden reached an R of approximately 0.32. Individual patients showed largely nonoverlapping sets of high-frequency T-cell receptor beta clonotypes.

The authors amplified TCR beta CDR3 by multiplex PCR with 32 V and 13 J primers. TCRdb re-derived calls from the multiplex PCR reads in MiXCR, one entry per CDR3 protein. The data hold about 7,200 distinct CDR3 sequences, with under 25% observed a single time. At roughly 610 ng per sample, bulk tumor genomic DNA provided the template. Multiple biopsies spaced far apart were taken from each primary tumor during surgery. The study enrolled patients with untreated, newly diagnosed non-small cell lung cancer who underwent curative surgery. In germline, CDR1 is SEHNR, CDR2 FQNEAQ (reference sequence). After removal of 5 bases from V and 8 bases from J, the junction contained 11 bases not matched to a gene. This CDR3 is built from 14 residues. This clonotype is medium-sized (0.01 to 0.1%) by share. The antigen is undetermined.

The chain employs TRBV7-9 and TRBJ1-2; TRBD1 agrees at 7 bases. The clonotype comes from a man in his fifties or sixties with non-small cell lung cancer. The sequenced sample was lung tumor tissue. For the CDR3, the DNA is TGTGCCAGCAGCAGGGGACAGCACGAGCCGGGCTACACCTTC. The encoded protein is CASSRGQHEPGYTF.